The 32 T cell receptor beta chains reported below all come from one sample, sequenced in a study of cytomegalovirus exposure and HLA in healthy donors. Here immunoSEQ multiplex PCR was the method, and the copy in TCRdb shows in-frame clones only, minus some. The sample holds 100,000 or so clones, 86% seen once. The specimen sequenced was PBMCs. All receptors come from a woman aged 18-29 years in good health and CMV-seropositive.

The rearrangement links TRBV29-1 to TRBJ2-3; TRBD1 agrees at 9 bases. Losses at the gene ends were 5 bases for V and 1 base for J; bases not matched to a gene: 7. The germline gives CDR1 SQVTM, CDR2 ANQGSEA. The CDR3 spans 15 residues. Here the CDR3 reads CSVTGGAGGTDTQYF. The CDR3 DNA follows: TGCAGCGTTACAGGGGGCGCGGGGGGCACAGATACGCAGTATTTT.

V gene TRBV5-4 combines with J gene TRBJ2-2; a weak D match, TRBD1 (6 bases). Trimming took 6 bases from V and 4 from J, leaving 13 bases between them. Germline V gene data show CDR1 as SGHNT and CDR2 as YYREEE (reference sequence). This CDR3 spans 14 amino acids. CDR3 sequence (DNA): TGTGCCAGCACGCGGACAGATCCCACCGGGGAGCTGTTTTTT. Its protein product is CASTRTDPTGELFF.

Only one count was recorded for this clone. This rearrangement joins TRBV6-5 to TRBJ2-6, with TRBD2 matching 7 bases. J gave up 4 bases and V 7 bases, and 4 bases lay outside the gene matches. The V gene's germline CDR1 is MNHEY and CDR2 SVGAGI. CDR3 length: 14 amino acids. The CDR3: CASTMRGGANVLTF. As DNA, the CDR3 is TGTGCCAGCACCATGCGGGGGGGGGCCAACGTCCTGACTTTC.

The DNA for the CDR3 is TGCGCCAGCAGTGAATCCAGCGGGAGGGCCACAGATACGCAGTATTTT. Its protein product is CASSESSGRATDTQYF. The chain employs TRBV10-2 and TRBJ2-3; 10 nucleotides line up with TRBD2. Germline V gene data show CDR1 as WSHSY and CDR2 as SAAADI. CDR3 length: 16 amino acids. Trimming removed 3 bases from V and 2 bases from J; junction bases left unmatched: 5.

The chain combines TRBV2 with TRBJ2-7, with 8 bases aligning to TRBD1. V shed 9 bases, J shed 5 bases, and the junction held 9 bases outside the gene matches. Germline V gene lookup returns CDR1 SNHLY and CDR2 FYNNEI. The CDR3 totals 13 residues. The CDR3 region has the DNA TGTGCCAGTGATTCACAGGGGGACAACGAGCAGTACTTC. Encoded protein: CASDSQGDNEQYF.

The rearrangement joins TRBV27 to TRBJ2-7, with 7 bases lining up with TRBD2. The CDR3 totals 15 residues. Germline V gene lookup returns CDR1 MNHEY and CDR2 SMNVEV (reference sequence). J gave up 0 bases and V 0 bases, and 2 bases lay outside the gene matches. The CDR3 loop is CASSLSASGSYEQYF. The CDR3 DNA sequence: TGTGCCAGCAGTTTATCAGCTAGCGGCTCCTACGAGCAGTACTTC.

V and J are TRBV6-4 and TRBJ2-3; the match to TRBD2 covers 7 bases. Germline V gene sequence: CDR1 MRHNA, CDR2 SNTAGT. Trimming cost V 8 bases and J 0 bases; bases outside gene matches: 8. The CDR3 loop spans 15 amino acids. CDR3 nucleotides: TGTGCCAGCCTCGAGACAGCGGGGAGCACAGATACGCAGTATTTT. Its protein is CASLETAGSTDTQYF.

The rearrangement links TRBV5-8 to TRBJ1-1; 7 bases are shared with TRBD1. Trimming cost V 0 bases and J 3 bases; bases outside gene matches: 5. CDR3 length: 15 amino acids. Per the germline V gene, CDR1 is SGHTS and CDR2 is YDEGEE. CDR3 in amino acids: CASSLGEGADTEAFF. Here the CDR3 DNA reads TGTGCCAGCAGCTTGGGAGAGGGGGCGGACACTGAAGCTTTCTTT.

The chain joins TRBV7-3 to TRBJ1-2, with TRBD1 as a possible D gene (6 bases). Trimming left V 5 bases short and J 7 bases short, with 14 bases between. The CDR3 covers 13 residues. Germline loops: CDR1 SGHTA, CDR2 FQGTGA. CDR3 residues: CASSRDRSAGYTF. The CDR3 DNA reads as TGTGCCAGCAGCCGCGACAGGTCGGCTGGCTACACCTTC.

This clone was observed a handful of times. DNA of the CDR3: TGTGCCAGCAGCCCGGGGGAAGGGCAGCCCCAGCATTTT. Its translation: CASSPGEGQPQHF. J is TRBJ1-5 and V is TRBV7-6, with D perhaps matching TRBD1 (5 bases). Looked up from germline, CDR1 is SGHVS and CDR2 is FNYEAQ. CDR3 size: 13 residues. V lost 5 bases to trimming and J lost 7 bases, with 12 bases between them.

The chain combines TRBV29-1 with TRBJ1-2; TRBD1 might be the D (6 bases). CDR3 length: 13 residues. Germline CDR1 SQVTM, CDR2 ANQGSEA. V lost 1 base and J 7 bases, leaving 13 bases between the germline ends. As DNA, the CDR3 is TGCAGCGTTGAAGGGAACAGGGTGGGTGGCTACACCTTC. It yields the protein CSVEGNRVGGYTF.

V is TRBV7-6 and J is TRBJ2-1, with D perhaps TRBD2 (6 bases). V lost 1 base and J lost 3, with 16 bases in between. The CDR3 is 17 residues long. Germline values: CDR1 SGHVS, CDR2 FNYEAQ. CDR3 sequence (DNA): TGTGCCAGCAGCTTAGTTGGGTGGGAGGCAGACTACAATGAGCAGTTCTTC. Translating gives CASSLVGWEADYNEQFF. The whole variable domain, filled in from reference TRBV7-6 and TRBJ2-1, reads GAGVSQSPRYKVTKRGQDVALRCDPISGHVSLYWYRQALGQGPEFLTYFNYEAQQDKSGLPNDRFSAERPEGSISTLTIQRTEQRDSAMYRCASSLVGWEADYNEQFFGPGTRLTVL.

The chain has TRBV18 and TRBJ2-2, with TRBD1 as a possible D gene (6 bases). The length of the CDR3 is 14 residues. Trimming took off 7 bases at V and 5 bases at J, with 14 bases between the two ends. The germline V gene encodes CDR1 KGHSH and CDR2 LQKENI. CDR3 DNA sequence: TGTGCCAGCTTAACAGGGTTCCGTACCGGGGAGCTGTTTTTT. Translated, it gives CASLTGFRTGELFF.

V usage is TRBV7-3 and J usage is TRBJ2-3; D is undetermined. The CDR3 extends over 15 amino acids. The germline V gene encodes CDR1 SGHTA and CDR2 FQGTGA. Trimming removed 5 bases at V and 5 bases at J, with 17 bases between. CDR3 amino acids: CASSTTPKLLDTQYF. Written as DNA, the CDR3 is TGTGCCAGCAGCACAACCCCGAAACTACTAGATACGCAGTATTTT.

The chain combines TRBV2 with TRBJ2-1, with TRBD2 matching 11 bases. The trim removed 2 bases at V and 12 bases at J, leaving 0 bases unmatched. The CDR3 is 12 amino acids. Germline V gives CDR1 SNHLY, CDR2 FYNNEI. The CDR3 reads CASSETSGGQFF. In DNA, the CDR3 is TGTGCCAGCAGTGAAACTAGCGGGGGGCAGTTCTTC.

V and J are TRBV6-6 and TRBJ2-3, with 10 nucleotides matching TRBD2. This CDR3 is built from 15 residues. Per germline, CDR1 MNHNY and CDR2 SVGAGI (reference sequence). The junction had 6 bases not matched to a gene; V was cut back by 7 bases and J by 2 bases. Written as DNA, the CDR3 is TGTGCCAGCAACTTAGCGGGGGGCTTCACAGATACGCAGTATTTT. Translation: CASNLAGGFTDTQYF.

This clone was seen only once. The chain recombines TRBV29-1 with TRBJ2-2; D is perhaps TRBD1 (6 bases). The germline V and J ends were trimmed by 4 bases and 6 bases, with 12 bases remaining between them. The V gene's germline CDR1 is SQVTM and CDR2 ANQGSEA. This CDR3 has 13 amino acids. CDR3 DNA: TGCAGCGTTGGAGGGGGATTAGCCGGGGAGCTGTTTTTT. This encodes CSVGGGLAGELFF.

This clone was detected a few times. J is TRBJ2-7 and V is TRBV18; tentatively, D is TRBD1 (5 bases). CDR3 length equals 14 residues. Trimming removed 3 bases from V and 6 bases from J, with 15 bases in between. Germline loops: CDR1 KGHSH, CDR2 LQKENI. This chain's CDR3 is CASSPLDRQGEQYF. For the CDR3, the DNA is TGTGCCAGCTCACCCTTGGACCGCCAGGGCGAGCAGTACTTC.

This clone came up many times. The CDR3 reads CASSLGPGKQPQHF. CDR3 DNA sequence: TGTGCCAGCAGCTTAGGGCCAGGGAAACAGCCCCAGCATTTT. This chain connects TRBV7-9 to TRBJ1-5, with D perhaps matching TRBD1 (5 bases). This CDR3 region has 14 residues. The germline gives CDR1 SEHNR, CDR2 FQNEAQ (reference sequence). Trimming stripped 1 base from V and 7 bases from J, with 11 bases between.

This chain joins TRBV27 and TRBJ1-2; D is unclear. The ends were cut back, 8 bases at V and 8 bases at J, with 15 bases in the middle. Looked up from germline, CDR1 is MNHEY and CDR2 is SMNVEV (reference sequence). The CDR3 covers 12 residues. The CDR3 bases are TGTGCCAGCCGCAACCGCGAGGGCGGCTACACCTTC. Its translation is CASRNREGGYTF.

The chain employs TRBV7-2 and TRBJ2-6; TRBD1 matches at 9 bases. Per the germline V gene, CDR1 is SGHTA and CDR2 is FQGNSA. V shed 6 bases, J shed 5 bases, and the junction held 14 bases outside the gene matches. There are 18 residues in the CDR3. The CDR3: CASSLTAGTGSRANVLTF. The CDR3 DNA is TGTGCCAGCAGTTTGACCGCCGGGACAGGGTCCAGGGCCAACGTCCTGACTTTC.

V and J are TRBV5-1 and TRBJ2-2; maybe TRBD2 (6 bases). CDR3 length: 13 residues. The ends were cut back, 7 bases at V and 7 bases at J, with 14 bases in the middle. CDR1 is SGHRS, CDR2 YFSETQ, per germline. The CDR3 loop reads CASDGGSGGELFF. The CDR3 nucleotides read TGCGCCAGCGACGGGGGATCCGGCGGGGAGCTGTTTTTT.

This clone appeared once. The rearrangement joins TRBV5-1 to TRBJ2-7; TRBD1 might be the D (6 bases). Germline CDR1 is SGHRS and CDR2 is YFSETQ. Trimming stripped 5 bases from V and 1 base from J, with 10 bases between. The CDR3 spans 13 residues. The CDR3 region has the DNA TGCGCCAGCAGGACCGGGACATCCTACGAGCAGTACTTC. Protein product: CASRTGTSYEQYF.

V and J are TRBV6-1 and TRBJ1-4; D perhaps matches TRBD1 (5 bases). V was pared by 7 bases and J by 1 base, with 10 bases between. The germline V gene encodes CDR1 MNHNS and CDR2 SASEGT. CDR3 length: 14 residues. In nucleotides, the CDR3 is TGTGCCAGCATCCAGGGCGGAACTAATGAAAAACTGTTTTTT. This codes for CASIQGGTNEKLFF.

V usage is TRBV6-1 and J usage is TRBJ2-7, with 7 positions matching TRBD1. The germline gives CDR1 MNHNS, CDR2 SASEGT. The length of the CDR3 is 15 residues. Trimming at V came to 5 bases and at J to 2 bases, leaving 9 bases not matched to a gene. The CDR3 DNA reads as TGTGCCAGCAGTAATTACCGGGACAGCCCCTACGAGCAGTACTTC. This gives the protein CASSNYRDSPYEQYF.

The chain links TRBV7-3 to TRBJ2-3, with 8 bases identical to TRBD1. V lost 4 bases to trimming and J lost 2 bases; unmatched junction nucleotides: 2. Germline V gene data show CDR1 as SGHTA and CDR2 as FQGTGA. This CDR3 region has 14 residues. The CDR3 DNA reads TGTGCCAGCAGCTGGGACAGGTACACAGATACGCAGTATTTT. Translation gives CASSWDRYTDTQYF.

The chain carries TRBV29-1 and TRBJ2-7; D might be TRBD1 (6 bases). CDR1 SQVTM and CDR2 ANQGSEA come from the germline V gene. Trimming removed 6 bases at V and 3 bases at J, with 18 bases between. CDR3 size: 14 residues. The CDR3 bases are TGCAGCGTAATAGTACAGGGAACCCACTACGAGCAGTACTTC. It codes for CSVIVQGTHYEQYF.

The chain couples TRBV19 to TRBJ1-5, with TRBD1 matching over 8 bases. Germline V gives CDR1 LNHDA, CDR2 SQIVND (reference sequence). This CDR3 contains 16 residues. The trim removed 5 bases at V and 5 bases at J, leaving 11 bases unmatched. Written as DNA, the CDR3 is TGTGCCAGTAGTTCTCTACAGGGGGTGAGAGATCAGCCCCAGCATTTT. This codes for CASSSLQGVRDQPQHF.

This chain joins TRBV5-1 and TRBJ2-5, with TRBD1 matching 8 bases. Germline V gene data show CDR1 as SGHRS and CDR2 as YFSETQ. Trimming at V came to 3 bases and at J to 0 bases, leaving 4 bases not matched to a gene. There are 15 residues in the CDR3. CDR3 region: CASSWMGQDQETQYF. CDR3 in DNA: TGCGCCAGCAGCTGGATGGGACAGGACCAAGAGACCCAGTACTTC.

The chain combines TRBV5-1 with TRBJ1-3; D gene uncertain. The CDR3 extends over 15 amino acids. Trimming took off 0 bases at V and 0 bases at J, with 7 bases between the two ends. The germline V gene encodes CDR1 SGHRS and CDR2 YFSETQ. The CDR3 is CASSLDSLSGNTIYF. CDR3 bases: TGCGCCAGCAGCTTGGACAGCCTCTCTGGAAACACCATATATTTT.

This chain joins TRBV11-2 and TRBJ1-2; D gene ambiguous. The CDR3 covers 13 residues. CDR1 and CDR2 (germline): SGHAT, FQNNGV. Trimming shortened V by 1 base and J by 5 bases, and 8 bases separated the two germline ends. The CDR3 DNA reads TGTGCCAGCAGCTTAGCAGCGGGTTATGGCTACACCTTC. Residues: CASSLAAGYGYTF.

This clone was seen a few times. The chain couples TRBV13 to TRBJ2-1; 16 bases match TRBD2. Trimming at V came to 5 bases and at J to 8 bases, leaving 12 bases not matched to a gene. Per the germline V gene, CDR1 is PRHDT and CDR2 is FYEKMQ (reference sequence). The CDR3 spans 18 residues. The CDR3 DNA is TGTGCCAGCAGCCCCCCGGGACTAGCGGGGGGGTGGGGGGATGAGCAGTTCTTC. Its translation: CASSPPGLAGGWGDEQFF.